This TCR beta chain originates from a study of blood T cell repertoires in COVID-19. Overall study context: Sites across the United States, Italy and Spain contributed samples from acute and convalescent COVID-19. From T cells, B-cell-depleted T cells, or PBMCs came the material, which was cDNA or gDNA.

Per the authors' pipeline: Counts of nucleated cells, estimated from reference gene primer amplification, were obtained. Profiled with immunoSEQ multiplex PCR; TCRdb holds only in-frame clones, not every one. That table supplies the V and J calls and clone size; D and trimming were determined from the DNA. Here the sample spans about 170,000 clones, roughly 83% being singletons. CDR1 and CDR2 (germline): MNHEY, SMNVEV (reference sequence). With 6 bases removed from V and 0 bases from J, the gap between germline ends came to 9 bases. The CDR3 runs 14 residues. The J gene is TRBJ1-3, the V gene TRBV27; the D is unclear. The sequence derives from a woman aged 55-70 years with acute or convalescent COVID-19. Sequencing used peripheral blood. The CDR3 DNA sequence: TGTGCCAGCAGCAGACTGTCCTCTGGAAACACCATATATTTT. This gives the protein CASSRLSSGNTIYF.